This T cell receptor beta chain was sequenced during a study of blood T cell repertoires in COVID-19. At the level of the study: Some COVID-19 samples were acute and others convalescent; all came from the United States, Italy and Spain. T cells, B-cell-depleted T cells, or PBMCs provided the cDNA or gDNA that served as material.

In the source study's methods: Estimation of nucleated cell counts was performed using reference gene primer amplification. The table came from immunoSEQ multiplex PCR; TCRdb's copy has only in-frame clones and leaves some out. From that table come the V and J calls and clone size; the DNA was used to work out D and trimming. The sample has 75,000 to 100,000 clones; approximately 87% are singletons. CDR1 is SGHTA and CDR2 is FQGNSA in the germline V gene. CDR3 size: 16 residues. V shed 5 bases, J shed 7 bases, and the junction held 11 bases outside the gene matches. The sample consisted of peripheral blood. The chain uses TRBV7-2 and TRBJ1-2, with 12 bases matching TRBD1. This clonotype originated in a human donor in a cohort sampled during active COVID-19. CDR3 DNA: TGTGCCAGCAGCCCATTGGGACAGGGGGCAAGTCTTGGCTACACCTTC. Protein sequence: CASSPLGQGASLGYTF.